The clone carrying this T cell receptor beta chain came up a few times. TCRdb re-analysed the RT-PCR reads in MiXCR, keeping a single row per CDR3 protein. The repertoire holds more than 550,000 distinct CDR3 sequences, over 12% seen once, with roughly 4% in the top ten. Germline CDR1 reads KGHDR; CDR2 reads SFDVKD. V was trimmed by 2 bases and J by 4 bases, leaving 7 bases between them. The CDR3 totals 13 residues. Specimen: memory CD4+ T cells from blood. This clonotype was obtained from a female donor in good health, serving as a healthy control. The chain links TRBV24-1 to TRBJ1-2; D unclear. As DNA, the CDR3 is TGTGCCACCAGTGATTCGAAAGTCTATGGCTACACCTTC. Amino acids: CATSDSKVYGYTF.